The 22 T cell receptor beta chains below all came from one sample that was sequenced in a study of CD8 T cells in ankylosing spondylitis. TCRdb used MiXCR to reprocess the 5' RACE reads, holding one entry per CDR3 protein. This table holds 200,000 to 300,000 distinct CDR3 sequences, 32% found once. Input material: blood, either unsorted or a sorted T cell fraction (not recorded which). These receptors were collected from a male donor with ankylosing spondylitis or in good health (not recorded which).

The chain uses TRBV25-1 and TRBJ2-2; D call uncertain. CDR3 length equals 14 residues. The germline gives CDR1 MGHDK, CDR2 SYGVNS. Trimming removed 8 bases at V and 0 bases at J, with 10 bases between. The chain's CDR3 is CASGPRSNTGELFF. The CDR3 nucleotides read TGTGCCAGCGGGCCCCGGTCGAACACCGGGGAGCTGTTTTTT.

The gene calls are TRBV12-3 or TRBV12-4 and TRBJ2-1; D may match TRBD1 or TRBD2 (5 bases each). V was trimmed by 9 bases and J by 4 bases, leaving 13 bases between them. This CDR3 spans 13 amino acids. The DNA of the CDR3 is TGTGCCAGTGAGGGGCGACTATACAATGAGCAGTTCTTC. This codes for CASEGRLYNEQFF.

The chain is built from TRBV12-3 or TRBV12-4 and TRBJ2-7; D uncertain. V was pared by 4 bases and J by 3 bases, with 10 bases between. The CDR3 sequence is 13 residues long. DNA of the CDR3: TGTGCCAGCAGTTCCGACGGGTACTACGAGCAGTACTTC. Translation gives CASSSDGYYEQYF.

This chain connects TRBV10-3 to TRBJ2-2, with TRBD2 identical over 10 bases. The CDR3 is 15 amino acids. V trimming: 11 bases; J trimming: 5 bases; junction bases outside the gene matches: 11. Per germline, CDR1 ENHRY and CDR2 SYGVKD. CDR3 bases: TGTGCCGTCGGAACCTTAGCGGGGGGTACCGGGGAGCTGTTTTTT. This translates into CAVGTLAGGTGELFF.

The chain combines TRBV11-2 with TRBJ2-3; 15 bases map to TRBD2. CDR1 SGHAT and CDR2 FQNNGV come from the germline V gene. With V trimmed by 5 bases and J by 7 bases, 7 bases remained unmatched. The CDR3 consists of 16 residues. CDR3 protein: CASSLRTSGGGYTQYF. DNA for the CDR3: TGTGCCAGCAGCCTACGGACTAGCGGGGGGGGATATACGCAGTATTTT.

V gene TRBV11-2 combines with J gene TRBJ2-2; 8 bases agree with TRBD1. CDR1 SGHAT and CDR2 FQNNGV come from the germline V gene. The CDR3 has 16 amino acids. V was clipped by 4 bases and J by 4 bases; unmatched bases: 8. CDR3 sequence (DNA): TGTGCCAGCAGCTCGGGGTGGCAGGGGGCCACCGGGGAGCTGTTTTTT. Translating gives CASSSGWQGATGELFF.

This clonotype was observed a few times. The junction differs from germline at one of its ends, possibly a read error. The CDR3, as DNA: TGTGCCAGCTGTTTAAATAGCGGGGGGTCCGTCCCGGCGGATACGCAGTATTTT. Translated: CASCLNSGGSVPADTQYF. The V call is TRBV12-3 or TRBV12-4, the J call TRBJ2-3, with 10 bases lining up with TRBD2. The CDR3 spans 18 residues.

The sample holds many counts of this clonotype. The chain has TRBV20-1 and TRBJ2-7; D remains ambiguous. This CDR3 region has 11 residues. Germline-derived CDR1 and CDR2 are DFQATT and SNEGSKA (reference sequence). V lost 2 bases and J 3 bases, leaving 5 bases between the germline ends. This chain's CDR3 is CSARSDYEQYF. The CDR3 DNA reads TGCAGTGCTAGATCCGACTACGAGCAGTACTTC.

V is TRBV27 and J is TRBJ2-5; D gene unclear. Trimming stripped 0 bases from V and 2 bases from J, with 10 bases between. CDR1 is MNHEY and CDR2 is SMNVEV in the germline V gene (reference sequence). The CDR3 length is 15 residues. Here the CDR3 reads CASSLSGNPQETQYF. DNA of the CDR3: TGTGCCAGCAGTTTATCGGGCAACCCGCAAGAGACCCAGTACTTC.

V usage is TRBV7-9 and J usage is TRBJ2-7; weak D call: TRBD1 (5 bases). The CDR3 sequence is 13 residues long. V was cut by 2 bases and J by 5 bases, with 10 bases left in between. From germline, CDR1 is SEHNR and CDR2 FQNEAQ (reference sequence). In DNA form, the CDR3 reads TGTGCCAGCAGCTTAAGACAGACTGACGAGCAGTACTTC. Its protein product is CASSLRQTDEQYF.

The count of this clonotype is one. This sequence joins TRBV7-3 and TRBJ2-1; 7 nucleotides align to TRBD2. Germline values: CDR1 SGHTA, CDR2 FQGTGA. The CDR3 length is 15 residues. The ends lost 2 bases at V and 6 bases at J; junction bases unmatched: 7. DNA of the CDR3: TGTGCCAGCAGCTTAGGTCCAGCGGGGTTCAATGAGCAGTTCTTC. Translation: CASSLGPAGFNEQFF.

This clonotype was detected once. V is TRBV11-2 and J is TRBJ2-5, with 8 bases lining up with TRBD2. CDR3 length: 16 amino acids. Per germline, CDR1 SGHAT and CDR2 FQNNGV. The ends lost 1 base at V and 2 bases at J; junction bases unmatched: 6. Here the CDR3 reads CASSLGVGGGQETQYF. For the CDR3, the DNA is TGTGCCAGCAGCTTAGGAGTCGGCGGGGGGCAAGAGACCCAGTACTTC.

There are a few counts of this clonotype. The J gene is TRBJ1-6, the V gene TRBV12-3 or TRBV12-4, with D perhaps matching TRBD1 (6 bases). The germline V and J ends were trimmed by 5 bases and 7 bases, with 12 bases remaining between them. The length of the CDR3 is 14 residues. CDR3 amino acids: CASSKQGGNSPLHF. The CDR3 DNA is TGTGCCAGCAGTAAACAAGGGGGAAATTCACCCCTCCACTTT.

V is TRBV7-6 and J is TRBJ1-4; tentative D call: TRBD1 (5 bases). Germline CDR1 and CDR2: SGHVS and FNYEAQ. The length of the CDR3 is 15 residues. The V end was cut by 5 bases, the J end by 5 bases, with 15 bases between. The CDR3 loop is CASSPGGGSNEKLFF. In DNA, the CDR3 is TGTGCCAGCAGCCCTGGGGGAGGTTCAAATGAAAAACTGTTTTTT.

V usage is TRBV27 and J usage is TRBJ2-2, with D perhaps matching TRBD1 or TRBD2 (5 bases each). Germline V gene data show CDR1 as MNHEY and CDR2 as SMNVEV (reference sequence). This CDR3 contains 14 residues. V shed 7 bases and J shed 5 bases, with 14 bases lying between them. Written as DNA, the CDR3 is TGTGCCAGCAAGGGACGGTCAGTTACCGGGGAGCTGTTTTTT. Encoded protein: CASKGRSVTGELFF.

CDR3 protein: CASSRDRDLDQPQHF. In DNA form, the CDR3 reads TGTGCCAGCAGCCGTGACAGGGACTTGGATCAGCCCCAGCATTTT. The chain joins TRBV28 to TRBJ1-5; TRBD1 matches 7 bases. Germline assignment: CDR1 MDHEN and CDR2 SYDVKM. The CDR3 runs to 15 residues. Trimming removed 6 bases from V and 5 bases from J; junction bases left unmatched: 10.

The J gene is TRBJ1-5, the V gene TRBV3-1, with D unresolved. Per the germline V gene, CDR1 is LGHDT and CDR2 is YNNKEL (reference sequence). The CDR3 sequence is 14 residues long. The germline V and J ends were trimmed by 1 base and 4 bases, with 8 bases remaining between them. CDR3 sequence reads: CASSQGNWNQPQHF. The CDR3 DNA reads as TGTGCCAGCAGCCAAGGGAACTGGAATCAGCCCCAGCATTTT.

This clonotype was counted a few times. The chain is built from TRBV12-3 or TRBV12-4 and TRBJ2-1, with a weak D call TRBD2 (6 bases). The CDR3 has 14 amino acids. Trimming pared 6 bases from V and 6 bases from J, leaving 15 bases between. CDR3 nucleotides: TGTGCCAGCAGCCCAGTGGGGCGGGGCAATGAGCAGTTCTTC. Residues: CASSPVGRGNEQFF.

The chain combines TRBV30 with TRBJ1-4; no clear D gene. CDR1 and CDR2 (germline): GTSNPN, SVGIG (reference sequence). CDR3 size: 15 residues. V was shortened by 7 bases and J by 0 bases, with 15 bases between the two germline ends. CDR3 coding DNA: TGTGCCTCCCCGGGAGCATCTGCAACTAATGAAAAACTGTTTTTT. The encoded protein is CASPGASATNEKLFF. The whole variable domain, filled in from reference TRBV30 and TRBJ1-4, reads SQTIHQWPATLVQPVGSPLSLECTVEGTSNPNLYWYRQAAGRGLQLLFYSVGIGQISSEVPQNLSASRPQDRQFILSSKKLLLSDSGFYLCASPGASATNEKLFFGSGTQLSVL.

This clonotype was picked up a small number of times. The V gene is TRBV27, the J gene TRBJ2-2; D may be TRBD1 (5 bases). The CDR3 is made up of 16 amino acids. Trimming left V 7 bases short and J 0 bases short, with 15 bases between. Germline CDR1 and CDR2: MNHEY and SMNVEV (reference sequence). CDR3 in DNA: TGTGCCAGCAACCGGTGGGGCAGCGCGAACACCGGGGAGCTGTTTTTT. The encoded protein is CASNRWGSANTGELFF.

This clonotype appeared a few times. This chain links TRBV12-3 or TRBV12-4 with TRBJ2-7; no definite D call. The CDR3 length is 12 residues. The V and J ends lost 3 bases and 3 bases respectively, with 6 bases between them. The CDR3 loop is CASSFQFYEQYF. CDR3 coding DNA: TGTGCCAGCAGTTTTCAGTTCTACGAGCAGTACTTC.

V and J are TRBV5-1 and TRBJ2-1, with 7 bases that match TRBD2. The germline V gene encodes CDR1 SGHRS and CDR2 YFSETQ. CDR3 size: 15 residues. J was trimmed by 8 bases and V by 4 bases; bases with no gene match: 12. This CDR3 reads CASSGGGANGDEQFF. The CDR3 nucleotides are TGCGCCAGCAGCGGCGGGGGAGCGAACGGGGATGAGCAGTTCTTC.